What follows are 27 T cell receptor beta chains derived from one specimen sequenced in a study of T cells after yellow fever vaccination. TCRdb redid the calling of the 5' RACE reads with MiXCR, one entry per CDR3 protein. This sample yields under 300,000 distinct CDR3 sequences, of which less than 9% are seen a single time; around 0.9% belongs to the top ten. This material consisted of CD4+ T cells sorted from PBMCs, taken 15 days after the yellow fever booster vaccination. These TCRs come from a man aged 25 to 40 who received the YFV17D yellow fever vaccine.

This clonotype was seen many times. The rearrangement links TRBV5-1 to TRBJ2-2; D possibly corresponds to TRBD2 (6 bases). The germline V and J ends were trimmed by 4 bases and 5 bases, with 15 bases remaining between them. Germline CDR1 and CDR2: SGHRS and YFSETQ. The CDR3 contains 15 residues. The CDR3 DNA is TGCGCCAGCAGCCTTTCTCAGAGCGGGACCGGGGAGCTGTTTTTT. Its protein product is CASSLSQSGTGELFF.

The V gene is TRBV6-1, the J gene TRBJ2-1, with D hard to call. V was trimmed by 9 bases and J by 4 bases, leaving 13 bases between them. The germline V gene has CDR1 MNHNS and CDR2 SASEGT. CDR3 length: 13 residues. The CDR3 sequence: CASGLVGYNEQFF. CDR3 DNA: TGTGCCAGTGGCCTAGTGGGGTACAATGAGCAGTTCTTC.

In its sample, this clonotype was seen many times. The rearrangement uses TRBV7-9 and TRBJ2-7; TRBD1 matches 8 bases. This CDR3 has 15 amino acids. Trimming at V came to 5 bases and at J to 3 bases, leaving 9 bases not matched to a gene. Germline CDR1 reads SEHNR; CDR2 reads FQNEAQ (reference sequence). The DNA for the CDR3 is TGTGCCAGCAGCCGAGAGGGACAGGCAAGCTACGAGCAGTACTTC. This encodes CASSREGQASYEQYF.

This clonotype was detected only a few times. The gene calls are TRBV7-2 and TRBJ1-2; possibly TRBD1 for D (5 bases). This CDR3 spans 14 amino acids. Trimming left V 3 bases short and J 5 bases short, with 13 bases between. Germline-derived CDR1 and CDR2 are SGHTA and FQGNSA. As DNA, the CDR3 is TGTGCCAGCAGCTTTGGGACGGCTCAGTATGGCTACACCTTC. Translation gives CASSFGTAQYGYTF.

The chain couples TRBV20-1 to TRBJ2-4; 11 bases align to TRBD2. Germline loops: CDR1 DFQATT, CDR2 SNEGSKA (reference sequence). This CDR3 is built from 13 residues. After removal of 6 bases from V and 9 bases from J, the junction contained 7 bases not matched to a gene. CDR3 in DNA: TGCAGTGCCAAGACTAGCGGGATTGGCATTCAGTACTTC. Encoded protein: CSAKTSGIGIQYF.

Turning to this clonotype: With a much larger clone just one base away, this may be a read error. Because the CDR3 is missing its conserved closing phenylalanine or tryptophan, this is likely a read error. The chain links TRBV6-1 to TRBJ1-4; the D gene is possibly TRBD1 (5 bases). This CDR3 is 16 amino acids long. Germline V lookup: CDR1 MNHNS, CDR2 SASEGT. V was trimmed by 4 bases and J by 7 bases, leaving 19 bases between them. DNA of the CDR3: TGTGCCAGCAGTGGGGGACGTCTCCAAAGGAGTGAAAAACTGTTTATT. As protein: CASSGGRLQRSEKLFI.

This clonotype occurred a few times. The chain has TRBV19 and TRBJ2-4, with D perhaps TRBD1 (7 bases). The V gene's germline CDR1 is LNHDA and CDR2 SQIVND (reference sequence). CDR3 length: 15 amino acids. Trimming removed 6 bases at V and 6 bases at J, with 18 bases between. The CDR3 spells CASSQGGSTVNIQYF. CDR3 DNA sequence: TGTGCCAGTAGCCAGGGGGGTAGCACCGTAAACATTCAGTACTTC.

This clonotype has at least ten counts. The chain recombines TRBV9 with TRBJ1-6, with D unclear. V was pared by 0 bases and J by 8 bases, with 12 bases between. This CDR3 has 15 residues. Germline-derived CDR1 and CDR2 are SGDLS and YYNGEE. CDR3 protein: CASSVDPGVDSPLHF. CDR3 coding DNA: TGTGCCAGCAGCGTAGACCCTGGGGTGGATTCACCCCTCCACTTT.

This chain joins TRBV29-1 and TRBJ2-2, with D possibly matching TRBD2 (5 bases). Trimming stripped 7 bases from V and 4 bases from J, with 22 bases between. The CDR3 sequence is 16 residues long. Germline V gives CDR1 SQVTM, CDR2 ANQGSEA. This chain's CDR3 is CSATSPGRAGTGELFF. For the CDR3, the DNA is TGCAGCGCCACCTCCCCCGGAAGGGCGGGCACCGGGGAGCTGTTTTTT.

The rearrangement links TRBV20-1 to TRBJ2-7, with 15 positions matching TRBD2. The CDR3 totals 18 residues. V lost 1 base to trimming and J lost 0 bases; unmatched junction nucleotides: 7. Germline CDR1 is DFQATT and CDR2 is SNEGSKA (reference sequence). DNA for the CDR3: TGCAGTGCTAGAGGAGGGACTAGCGGGAGGTCTAGCTCCTACGAGCAGTACTTC. Translation: CSARGGTSGRSSSYEQYF.

This clonotype was seen repeatedly, ten times or more. The genes are TRBV20-1 and TRBJ2-3; 9 bases are a match to TRBD1. V was pared by 5 bases and J by 8 bases, with 14 bases of the junction left unmatched. The CDR3 loop spans 15 amino acids. Germline loops: CDR1 DFQATT, CDR2 SNEGSKA (reference sequence). The CDR3 DNA sequence: TGCAGTGCTGGCAACCCCGGGACAGGGATGTTTACGCAGTATTTT. Amino acid sequence: CSAGNPGTGMFTQYF.

In this sample, this clonotype turned up a few times. The V and J genes are TRBV7-2 and TRBJ2-4, with D possibly matching TRBD2 (5 bases). V lost 4 bases and J lost 9, with 13 bases in between. The CDR3 runs 13 residues. Germline V gene lookup returns CDR1 SGHTA and CDR2 FQGNSA. CDR3 sequence (DNA): TGTGCCAGCAGCTCTGAGGCGGGCCGCATTCAGTACTTC. Its translation: CASSSEAGRIQYF.

J is TRBJ2-3 and V is TRBV7-2; TRBD2 aligns across 13 bases. Trimming took 5 bases from V and 4 from J; bases not matched to a gene: 6. Germline CDR1 is SGHTA and CDR2 is FQGNSA. The CDR3 totals 16 residues. This CDR3 reads CASSRTSGRVPDTQYF. The CDR3 nucleotides read TGTGCCAGCAGCCGCACTAGCGGGAGGGTGCCAGATACGCAGTATTTT.

This clonotype was recorded at least ten times. The chain recombines TRBV7-8 with TRBJ2-7; 10 bases map to TRBD2. Looked up from germline, CDR1 is SGHVS and CDR2 is FQNEAQ. Trimming cost V 5 bases and J 0 bases; bases outside gene matches: 4. The CDR3 spans 15 residues. The chain's CDR3 is CASSRASGSSYEQYF. The CDR3 nucleotides are TGTGCCAGCAGCCGTGCTAGCGGGAGCTCCTACGAGCAGTACTTC.

The chain joins TRBV20-1 to TRBJ2-5; no clear D. This CDR3 contains 13 residues. Trimming left V 4 bases short and J 2 bases short, with 11 bases between. Germline V gene data show CDR1 as DFQATT and CDR2 as SNEGSKA (reference sequence). CDR3 in DNA: TGCAGTGCTATCTTCCTAAGGCAAGAGACCCAGTACTTC. This translates into CSAIFLRQETQYF.

The chain couples TRBV6-1 to TRBJ2-1; 9 bases align to TRBD2. The CDR3 consists of 18 residues. V was pared by 7 bases and J by 4 bases, with 17 bases of the junction left unmatched. Germline V gene sequence: CDR1 MNHNS, CDR2 SASEGT. CDR3 nucleotide sequence: TGTGCCAGCACCAAAGGGGCTAGCGGGATAAAACGGTACAATGAGCAGTTCTTC. Its protein is CASTKGASGIKRYNEQFF.

V gene TRBV19 combines with J gene TRBJ2-6; D ambiguous. The CDR3 totals 16 residues. The germline V gene encodes CDR1 LNHDA and CDR2 SQIVND (reference sequence). Trimming removed 7 bases at V and 0 bases at J, with 13 bases between. In nucleotides, the CDR3 is TGTGCCAGTACTACGGGCAGAAACTCTGGGGCCAACGTCCTGACTTTC. Translated, it gives CASTTGRNSGANVLTF.

This clonotype was seen at least ten times. V is TRBV6-5 and J is TRBJ2-2; the D is unclear. V was pared by 4 bases and J by 4 bases, with 4 bases between. The germline gives CDR1 MNHEY, CDR2 SVGAGI. The CDR3 runs 12 residues. The CDR3 sequence is CASSSSTGELFF. CDR3 sequence (DNA): TGTGCCAGCAGTTCGTCCACCGGGGAGCTGTTTTTT.

The V call is TRBV23-1, the J call TRBJ1-1, with D possibly being TRBD1 (5 bases). TRBV23-1 is given ORF status, its function remaining uncertain. Trimming pared 0 bases from V and 3 bases from J, leaving 11 bases between. The CDR3 extends over 15 amino acids. In nucleotides, the CDR3 is TGCGCCAGCAGTCAATCGCGGGGGTACGACACTGAAGCTTTCTTT. This translates into CASSQSRGYDTEAFF.

This clonotype appeared many times. The V call is TRBV5-1, the J call TRBJ1-5; weak D call: TRBD1 (6 bases). Between the trimmed V and J ends, which lost 0 bases and 8 bases, there was a span of 9 bases. The CDR3 consists of 13 residues. CDR1 and CDR2 from the germline V gene are SGHRS and YFSETQ. The CDR3 DNA sequence: TGCGCCAGCAGCTTGGAGGGGGAGGAGCCCCAGCATTTT. Protein: CASSLEGEEPQHF.

The chain has TRBV6-1 and TRBJ2-5; TRBD2 matches at 12 bases. CDR1 and CDR2 from the germline V gene are MNHNS and SASEGT. V shed 5 bases and J 0 bases; nucleotides not matched to a gene: 7. The CDR3 totals 17 residues. CDR3 loop: CASSKTGTSGYQETQYF. For the CDR3, the DNA is TGTGCCAGCAGTAAAACCGGGACTAGCGGGTACCAAGAGACCCAGTACTTC.

This clonotype was counted a few times. V and J are TRBV5-1 and TRBJ2-1; D remains unclear. Germline CDR1 is SGHRS and CDR2 is YFSETQ. The CDR3 runs to 14 residues. The V and J ends lost 5 bases and 2 bases respectively, with 11 bases between them. The DNA for the CDR3 is TGCGCCAGCAGGGCGGCCGAGGCCTACAATGAGCAGTTCTTC. Translated: CASRAAEAYNEQFF.

This clonotype was picked up many times. The gene calls are TRBV20-1 and TRBJ2-7, with TRBD1 identical over 9 bases. CDR3 size: 14 residues. J gave up 4 bases and V 6 bases, and 10 bases lay outside the gene matches. The V gene's germline CDR1 is DFQATT and CDR2 SNEGSKA (reference sequence). CDR3 nucleotide sequence: TGCAGTGCAGCACAGGGGGCGAGAACTTACGAGCAGTACTTC. This gives the protein CSAAQGARTYEQYF.

This clonotype showed up many times. This rearrangement joins TRBV29-1 to TRBJ2-7, with TRBD2 matching 10 bases. Unmatched junction bases numbered 2, after V lost 7 bases and J lost 2 bases. The CDR3 spans 12 residues. Germline loops: CDR1 SQVTM, CDR2 ANQGSEA. This CDR3 reads CSGTSGTYEQYF. The CDR3 DNA sequence: TGCAGCGGGACTAGCGGAACCTACGAGCAGTACTTC.

This clonotype was seen ten or more times. This chain joins TRBV5-1 and TRBJ2-1; weak D call: TRBD1 (6 bases). V lost 3 bases to trimming and J lost 5 bases, with 9 bases between them. The length of the CDR3 is 13 residues. Looked up from germline, CDR1 is SGHRS and CDR2 is YFSETQ. The CDR3 spells CASSWDINNEQFF. CDR3 DNA: TGCGCCAGCAGCTGGGACATTAACAATGAGCAGTTCTTC.

This clonotype was recorded at least ten times. The rearrangement uses TRBV7-9 and TRBJ2-5; D ambiguous. Germline V gene sequence: CDR1 SEHNR, CDR2 FQNEAQ (reference sequence). V dropped 5 bases and J dropped 5 bases, with 12 bases sitting between them. This CDR3 has 13 amino acids. DNA of the CDR3: TGTGCCAGCAGCCTTCCCTTGGGGGAGACCCAGTACTTC. It codes for CASSLPLGETQYF. Looking up the rest from reference TRBV7-9 and TRBJ2-5 gives the full variable domain: DTGVSQNPRHKITKRGQNVTFRCDPISEHNRLYWYRQTLGQGPEFLTYFQNEAQLEKSRLLSDRFSAERPKGSFSTLEIQRTEQGDSAMYLCASSLPLGETQYFGPGTRLLVL.

DNA for the CDR3: TGCGCCAGCAGCCGAGAACAGCGGCATACCGGGGAGCTGTTTTTT. As protein: CASSREQRHTGELFF. V gene TRBV4-3 combines with J gene TRBJ2-2, with D possibly being TRBD2 (5 bases). Germline V CDR1 and CDR2: LGHNA, YSLEER. The CDR3 sequence is 15 residues long. The V gene lost 4 bases and the J gene lost 5 bases, with 14 bases spanning the gap.